The subject of this entry is one T cell receptor (beta chain). Its antigen remains unknown. The CDR3 is made up of 15 amino acids. The trim removed 0 bases at V and 4 bases at J, leaving 5 bases unmatched. Germline assignment: CDR1 MNHEY and CDR2 SVGAGI. The PCR contained 60 Vbeta and 13 Jbeta primers. The protocol was immunoSEQ multiplex PCR, while the TCRdb copy is restricted to in-frame clones and leaves out a portion. Of 130,000 or so clones detected, roughly 80% appear once; the ten largest clones hold approximately 1.6%. This specimen comes from a study of cytomegalovirus exposure and HLA in healthy donors. Study-level information: Genotyping of roughly 400 donors showed that approximately 83% belonged to the Caucasian-associated ancestry cluster.

Study observations and caveats: In an earlier analysis, about 87% or about 30%: the productive usage of most TCR beta V segments.

This clonotype originated in a female donor in good health and CMV-seronegative. The rearrangement joins TRBV6-5 to TRBJ1-2; TRBD1 aligns across 7 bases. Material for sequencing was PBMCs. CDR3 in amino acids: CASSYSGTDAYGYTF. The CDR3 nucleotides read TGTGCCAGCAGTTACTCTGGGACAGATGCCTATGGCTACACCTTC.